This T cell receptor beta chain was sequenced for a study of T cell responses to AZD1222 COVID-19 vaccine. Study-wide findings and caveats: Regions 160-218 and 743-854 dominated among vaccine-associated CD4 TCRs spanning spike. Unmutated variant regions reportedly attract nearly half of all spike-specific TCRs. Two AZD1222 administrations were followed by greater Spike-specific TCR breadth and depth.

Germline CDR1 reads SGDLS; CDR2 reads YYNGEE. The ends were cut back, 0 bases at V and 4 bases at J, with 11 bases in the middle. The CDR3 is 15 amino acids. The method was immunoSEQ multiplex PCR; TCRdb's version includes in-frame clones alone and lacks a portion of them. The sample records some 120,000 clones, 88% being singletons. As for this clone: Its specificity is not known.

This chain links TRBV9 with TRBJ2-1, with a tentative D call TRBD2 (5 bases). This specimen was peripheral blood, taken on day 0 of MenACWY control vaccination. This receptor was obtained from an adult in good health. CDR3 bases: TGTGCCAGCAGCGTAGTTCGAGCGGCTTACAATGAGCAGTTCTTC. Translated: CASSVVRAAYNEQFF. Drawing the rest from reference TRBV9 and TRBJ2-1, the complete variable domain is DSGVTQTPKHLITATGQRVTLRCSPRSGDLSVYWYQQSLDQGLQFLIQYYNGEERAKGNILERFSAQQFPDLHSELNLSSLELGDSALYFCASSVVRAAYNEQFFGPGTRLTVL.